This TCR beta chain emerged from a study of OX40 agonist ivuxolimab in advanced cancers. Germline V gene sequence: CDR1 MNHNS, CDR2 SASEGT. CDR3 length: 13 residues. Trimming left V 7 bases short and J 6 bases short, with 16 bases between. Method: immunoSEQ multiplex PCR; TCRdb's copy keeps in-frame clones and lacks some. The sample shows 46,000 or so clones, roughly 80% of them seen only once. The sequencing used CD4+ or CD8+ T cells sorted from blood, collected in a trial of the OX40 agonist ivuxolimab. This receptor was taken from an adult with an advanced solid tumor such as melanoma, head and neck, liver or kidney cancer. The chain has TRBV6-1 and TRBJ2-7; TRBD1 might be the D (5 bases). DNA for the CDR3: TGTGCCAGCACCGAATTAGGGGCAGGCGAGCAGTACTTC. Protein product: CASTELGAGEQYF.